These 26 T cell receptor beta chains originate from one sample sequenced in a study of blood T cell repertoires in COVID-19. Repertoires were generated with immunoSEQ multiplex PCR, while TCRdb's copy carries only in-frame clones and drops some. The sample lists 200,000 to 250,000 clones, 85% to 90% occurring once. Sequenced material: peripheral blood. The receptor source for this set is a man younger than 40 with COVID-19, enrolled during active disease.

The chain uses TRBV11-3 and TRBJ2-1; D may be TRBD1 (5 bases). Germline V CDR1 and CDR2: SGHNT, YENEEA. This CDR3 region has 15 residues. The V and J ends lost 5 bases and 8 bases respectively, with 19 bases between them. For the CDR3, the DNA is TGTGCCAGCAGCCGAATGGCAGCAGGGTGGGATGAGCAGTTCTTC. Amino acids: CASSRMAAGWDEQFF.

This rearrangement joins TRBV3-1 (or the pseudogene TRBV3-2) to TRBJ1-4; TRBD1 is a possible D gene (6 bases). CDR1 LGHDT and CDR2 YNNKEL come from the germline V gene (reference sequence). The CDR3 is 14 amino acids. V lost 3 bases to trimming and J lost 3 bases, with 8 bases between them. CDR3 nucleotides: TGTGCCAGCAGCCAGGGGGCTTCTAATGAAAAACTGTTTTTT. Protein: CASSQGASNEKLFF.

The chain has TRBV7-9 and TRBJ1-1; D is unresolved. Germline lookup yields CDR1 SEHNR and CDR2 FQNEAQ (reference sequence). V dropped 2 bases and J dropped 0 bases, with 10 bases sitting between them. This CDR3 is built from 15 residues. The CDR3, as DNA: TGTGCCAGCAGCTTAATCGGCAGGATGAACACTGAAGCTTTCTTT. Translation gives CASSLIGRMNTEAFF.

The chain recombines TRBV7-9 with TRBJ1-1; TRBD1 agrees at 9 bases. With 5 bases clipped from V and 4 bases from J, the junction kept 8 bases outside the gene matches. The CDR3 is 15 residues long. The germline V gene encodes CDR1 SEHNR and CDR2 FQNEAQ (reference sequence). CDR3 protein: CASSPTPDRGTEAFF. Written as DNA, the CDR3 is TGTGCCAGCAGCCCTACCCCGGACAGGGGCACTGAAGCTTTCTTT.

CDR3 DNA: TGCAGCGTTGAAGAAGGGGGGGGAGGAACTGAAGCTTTCTTT. Translating gives CSVEEGGGGTEAFF. V is TRBV29-1 and J is TRBJ1-1; D is possibly TRBD1 (6 bases). V was cut by 0 bases and J by 5 bases, with 13 bases left in between. The germline V gene encodes CDR1 SQVTM and CDR2 ANQGSEA. This CDR3 region has 14 residues.

This chain joins TRBV19 and TRBJ1-2; D unclear. The CDR3 sequence is 14 residues long. V was trimmed by 6 bases and J by 5 bases, leaving 16 bases between them. The germline gives CDR1 LNHDA, CDR2 SQIVND (reference sequence). Written as DNA, the CDR3 is TGTGCCAGTAGCCCCCCGCAGGTCCAATATGGCTACACCTTC. Encoded protein: CASSPPQVQYGYTF.

V usage is TRBV28 and J usage is TRBJ2-7, with a possible D match to TRBD2 (8 bases). Germline CDR1 reads MDHEN; CDR2 reads SYDVKM. The CDR3 is 15 residues long. V was shortened by 6 bases and J by 7 bases, with 22 bases between the two germline ends. The CDR3 DNA reads as TGTGCCAGCAGCCGGACGACACAGGGGACTAGGGAGCAGTACTTC. Amino acid sequence: CASSRTTQGTREQYF.

In DNA, the CDR3 is TGTGCCTGGACAGGGGGTACGAAAGAGACCCAGTACTTC. Its translation is CAWTGGTKETQYF. The chain has TRBV30 and TRBJ2-5, with TRBD1 matching over 7 bases. CDR3 size: 13 residues. The junction had 5 bases not matched to a gene; V was cut back by 4 bases and J by 3 bases. The germline V gene encodes CDR1 GTSNPN and CDR2 SVGIG (reference sequence). Full variable domain (remainder filled in from reference TRBV30 and TRBJ2-5): SQTIHQWPATLVQPVGSPLSLECTVEGTSNPNLYWYRQAAGRGLQLLFYSVGIGQISSEVPQNLSASRPQDRQFILSSKKLLLSDSGFYLCAWTGGTKETQYFGPGTRLLVL.

The chain recombines TRBV29-1 with TRBJ2-2; D possibly corresponds to TRBD1 (6 bases). Germline V gene lookup returns CDR1 SQVTM and CDR2 ANQGSEA. V dropped 6 bases and J dropped 5 bases, with 16 bases sitting between them. This CDR3 spans 14 amino acids. CDR3 nucleotides: TGCAGCGTCGGCGTCCAGGGGCGAACCGGGGAGCTGTTTTTT. It is translated as CSVGVQGRTGELFF.

The rearrangement uses TRBV6-2 or TRBV6-3 and TRBJ2-2; possible D gene TRBD1, 6 bases. V was pared by 2 bases and J by 6 bases, with 16 bases between. The CDR3 has 16 amino acids. Per the germline V gene, CDR1 is MNHEY and CDR2 is SVGEGT. The CDR3 coding sequence is TGTGCCAGCAGTTACGGGTGGGCAGGGGCTCCCGGGGAGCTGTTTTTT. Encoded protein: CASSYGWAGAPGELFF.

DNA for the CDR3: TGTGCCAGCAGCCCAAGACTAGCGGGGGGTGAGCAGTTCTTC. This sequence encodes CASSPRLAGGEQFF. The chain joins TRBV7-7 to TRBJ2-1; TRBD2 aligns across 13 bases. This CDR3 has 14 amino acids. The trim removed 5 bases at V and 9 bases at J, leaving 4 bases unmatched. Germline-derived CDR1 and CDR2 are SSHAT and FNYEAQ (reference sequence).

This sequence joins TRBV5-1 and TRBJ1-1; tentative D call: TRBD1 (5 bases). Germline V gives CDR1 SGHRS, CDR2 YFSETQ. CDR3 length equals 16 residues. Trimming stripped 1 base from V and 1 base from J, with 14 bases between. The CDR3 sequence is CASSLMPQTGNTEAFF. CDR3 coding DNA: TGCGCCAGCAGCTTGATGCCCCAAACAGGGAACACTGAAGCTTTCTTT.

This sequence joins TRBV19 and TRBJ1-1, with a tentative D call TRBD1 (6 bases). The CDR3 is 17 residues long. Trimming removed 0 bases from V and 1 base from J, with 15 bases in between. In germline, CDR1 is LNHDA, CDR2 SQIVND (reference sequence). CDR3 coding DNA: TGTGCCAGTAGTATAGATCTAACAGGGCCATCGAACACTGAAGCTTTCTTT. Amino acids: CASSIDLTGPSNTEAFF.

The chain is built from TRBV18 and TRBJ1-2; D perhaps matches TRBD1 (5 bases). CDR3 length: 16 amino acids. V lost 5 bases and J lost 0, with 16 bases in between. CDR1 is KGHSH and CDR2 is LQKENI in the germline V gene. CDR3 in DNA: TGTGCCAGCTCAGAACAGGAAGACGCGACTAACTATGGCTACACCTTC. This gives the protein CASSEQEDATNYGYTF. The entire variable domain, with the rest obtained from reference TRBV18 and TRBJ1-2, is as follows: NAGVMQNPRHLVRRRGQEARLRCSPMKGHSHVYWYRQLPEEGLKFMVYLQKENIIDESGMPKERFSAEFPKEGPSILRIQQVVRGDSAAYFCASSEQEDATNYGYTFGSGTRLTVV.

The rearrangement joins TRBV27 to TRBJ2-7, with TRBD2 matching over 14 bases. The ends lost 0 bases at V and 3 bases at J; junction bases unmatched: 19. Per the germline V gene, CDR1 is MNHEY and CDR2 is SMNVEV (reference sequence). The CDR3 spans 22 residues. DNA for the CDR3: TGTGCCAGCAGTTTATCACGGGGGGCCGGGACTAGCGGGAGAGTTAGCCTCTACGAGCAGTACTTC. Amino acids: CASSLSRGAGTSGRVSLYEQYF.

The gene calls are TRBV19 and TRBJ2-2; 9 positions agree with TRBD1. This CDR3 has 16 amino acids. V was clipped by 2 bases and J by 1 base; unmatched bases: 2. Germline V gene sequence: CDR1 LNHDA, CDR2 SQIVND (reference sequence). The CDR3 reads CASSIRTGVNTGELFF. CDR3 nucleotide sequence: TGTGCCAGTAGTATAAGGACAGGGGTGAACACCGGGGAGCTGTTTTTT.

V gene TRBV27 combines with J gene TRBJ2-7; D may be TRBD1 (8 bases). V was cut by 1 base and J by 5 bases, with 21 bases left in between. CDR3 size: 17 residues. The germline gives CDR1 MNHEY, CDR2 SMNVEV (reference sequence). The CDR3 coding sequence is TGTGCCAGCAGTTTATTGGGAGGGGCAGGGGGCTACCACGAGCAGTACTTC. Translation: CASSLLGGAGGYHEQYF.

The J gene is TRBJ2-1, the V gene TRBV18; D is possibly TRBD1 (6 bases). Germline V gene sequence: CDR1 KGHSH, CDR2 LQKENI. V lost 4 bases and J lost 5, with 12 bases in between. The CDR3 totals 14 residues. CDR3 bases: TGTGCCAGCTCACAACAGGGTACGGACAATGAGCAGTTCTTC. The encoded protein is CASSQQGTDNEQFF.

V is TRBV28 and J is TRBJ2-1, with 12 bases identical to TRBD2. With 6 bases clipped from V and 6 bases from J, the junction kept 18 bases outside the gene matches. This CDR3 comprises 19 residues. Germline CDR1 is MDHEN and CDR2 is SYDVKM. CDR3 in amino acids: CASRTDLTSGSSKFNEQFF. DNA for the CDR3: TGTGCCAGCAGAACCGACCTGACTAGCGGGAGTTCTAAATTCAATGAGCAGTTCTTC.

The chain combines TRBV6-6 with TRBJ1-1, with D possibly being TRBD1 (5 bases). The germline V gene encodes CDR1 MNHNY and CDR2 SVGAGI (reference sequence). V was cut by 5 bases and J by 3 bases, with 13 bases left in between. The CDR3 runs to 14 residues. CDR3 residues: CASSPDSSDTEAFF. The CDR3 DNA is TGTGCCAGCAGTCCTGACAGTTCCGACACTGAAGCTTTCTTT.

The gene calls are TRBV7-2 and TRBJ2-7; tentatively, D is TRBD2 (5 bases). Germline V CDR1 and CDR2: SGHTA, FQGNSA. The V and J ends lost 1 base and 0 bases respectively, with 13 bases between them. The length of the CDR3 is 16 residues. CDR3 DNA sequence: TGTGCCAGCAGCTTAGGGGCCGGACTTAGCTCCTACGAGCAGTACTTC. It yields the protein CASSLGAGLSSYEQYF.

The chain employs TRBV6-5 and TRBJ1-1, with TRBD1 identical over 7 bases. CDR3 length: 14 residues. The germline gives CDR1 MNHEY, CDR2 SVGAGI. The J segment lost 8 bases and the V segment lost 0 bases, leaving 6 bases of the junction unmatched. CDR3 DNA: TGTGCCAGCAGTTACTCGAGGGCAGGGGGAGAAGCTTTCTTT. It codes for CASSYSRAGGEAFF.

The chain links TRBV6-2 or TRBV6-3 to TRBJ2-7; TRBD1 is a possible D gene (5 bases). V was pared by 5 bases and J by 2 bases, with 19 bases between. Germline values: CDR1 MNHEY, CDR2 SVGEGT. This CDR3 is built from 16 residues. The CDR3 here is CASSTLSRDPPYEQYF. For the CDR3, the DNA is TGTGCCAGCAGTACCCTTTCCAGGGATCCACCCTACGAGCAGTACTTC.

In this sample, this clone turned up once. The rearrangement uses TRBV7-8 and TRBJ1-6, with TRBD1 matching over 10 bases. Germline V gene sequence: CDR1 SGHVS, CDR2 FQNEAQ. V lost 4 bases and J lost 12; bases outside the gene matches: 6. This CDR3 contains 14 residues. CDR3 sequence: CASSSRDRGLPLHF. Here the CDR3 DNA reads TGTGCCAGCAGCTCCCGGGACAGGGGATTACCCCTCCACTTT.

The V call is TRBV6-5, the J call TRBJ2-1, with TRBD2 identical over 8 bases. Unmatched junction bases numbered 1, after V lost 2 bases and J lost 1 base. The germline V gene encodes CDR1 MNHEY and CDR2 SVGAGI. This CDR3 has 15 amino acids. CDR3 amino acids: CASSYQRESYNEQFF. CDR3 nucleotide sequence: TGTGCCAGCAGTTACCAGCGGGAGTCCTACAATGAGCAGTTCTTC.

The V gene is TRBV4-3, the J gene TRBJ1-1; D is unclear. The CDR3 is made up of 15 amino acids. Germline-derived CDR1 and CDR2 are LGHNA and YSLEER. The ends were cut back, 0 bases at V and 5 bases at J, with 13 bases in the middle. The DNA for the CDR3 is TGCGCCAGCAGCCAAGAATCCGGGGTTGGGACTGAAGCTTTCTTT. Translation: CASSQESGVGTEAFF.